This T cell receptor beta chain was recovered during a study of blood T cells in healthy people across ages. The CDR3 covers 17 residues. Trimming took off 0 bases at V and 2 bases at J, with 14 bases between the two ends. Sample-barcoded 5' priming and a J-beta primer mix drove a second PCR of roughly 7 to 11 cycles. TCRdb processed the 5' RACE reads anew with MiXCR; each CDR3 protein has one entry. Among hundreds of thousands of distinct CDR3 sequences, about 36% were seen once, and the ten largest hold under 15%. The sequence derives from a man aged 18 to 35 in good health. The chain has TRBV12-3 or TRBV12-4 and TRBJ1-5; no definite D call. Material for sequencing was blood. The CDR3 reads CASSLAPRPSGNQPQHF. CDR3 in DNA: TGTGCCAGCAGTTTAGCGCCCAGGCCCTCGGGCAATCAGCCCCAGCATTTT.